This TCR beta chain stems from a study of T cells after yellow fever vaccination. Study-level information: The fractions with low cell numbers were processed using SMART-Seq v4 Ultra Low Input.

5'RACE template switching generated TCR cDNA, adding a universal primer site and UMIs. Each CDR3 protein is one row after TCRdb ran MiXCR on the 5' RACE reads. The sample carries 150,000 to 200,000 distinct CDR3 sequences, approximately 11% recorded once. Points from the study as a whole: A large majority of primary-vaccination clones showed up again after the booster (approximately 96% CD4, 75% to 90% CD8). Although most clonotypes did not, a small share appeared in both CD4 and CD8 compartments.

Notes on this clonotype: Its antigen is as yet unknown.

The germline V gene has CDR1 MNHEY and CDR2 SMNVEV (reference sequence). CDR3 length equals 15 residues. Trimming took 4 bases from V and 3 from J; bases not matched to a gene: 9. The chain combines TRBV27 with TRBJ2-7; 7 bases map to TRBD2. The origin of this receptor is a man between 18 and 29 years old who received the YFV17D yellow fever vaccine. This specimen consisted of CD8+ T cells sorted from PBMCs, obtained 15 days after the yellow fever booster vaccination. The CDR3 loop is CASSSYGGEGYEQYF. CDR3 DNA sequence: TGTGCCAGCAGTTCCTACGGCGGGGAGGGCTACGAGCAGTACTTC.